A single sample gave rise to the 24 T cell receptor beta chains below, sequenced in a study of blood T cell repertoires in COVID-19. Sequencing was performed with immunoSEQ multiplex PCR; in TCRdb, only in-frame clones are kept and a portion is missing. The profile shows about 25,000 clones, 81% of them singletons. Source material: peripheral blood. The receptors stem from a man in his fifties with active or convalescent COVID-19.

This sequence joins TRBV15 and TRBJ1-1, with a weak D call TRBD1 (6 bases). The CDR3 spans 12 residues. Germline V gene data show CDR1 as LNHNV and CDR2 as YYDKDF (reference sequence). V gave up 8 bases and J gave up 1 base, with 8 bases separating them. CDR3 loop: CATGGANTEAFF. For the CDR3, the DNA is TGTGCCACCGGGGGGGCGAACACTGAAGCTTTCTTT. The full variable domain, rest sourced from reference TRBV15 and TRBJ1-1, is DAMVIQNPRYQVTQFGKPVTLSCSQTLNHNVMYWYQQKSSQAPKLLFHYYDKDFNNEADTPDNFQSRRPNTSFCFLDIRSPGLGDTAMYLCATGGANTEAFFGQGTRLTVV.

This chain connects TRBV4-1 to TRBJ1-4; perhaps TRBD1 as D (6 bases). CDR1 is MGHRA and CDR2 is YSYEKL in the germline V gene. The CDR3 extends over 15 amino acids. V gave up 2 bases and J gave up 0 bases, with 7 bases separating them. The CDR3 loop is CASSQPGATNEKLFF. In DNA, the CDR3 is TGCGCCAGCAGCCAACCAGGGGCAACTAATGAAAAACTGTTTTTT.

The chain's CDR3 is CASSQDTGTNYGYTF. DNA for the CDR3: TGCGCCAGCAGCCAAGATACAGGAACAAACTATGGCTACACCTTC. The chain is built from TRBV4-1 and TRBJ1-2, with D possibly being TRBD1 (5 bases). The germline V gene has CDR1 MGHRA and CDR2 YSYEKL. The CDR3 extends over 15 amino acids. The V and J ends lost 0 bases and 2 bases respectively, with 10 bases between them.

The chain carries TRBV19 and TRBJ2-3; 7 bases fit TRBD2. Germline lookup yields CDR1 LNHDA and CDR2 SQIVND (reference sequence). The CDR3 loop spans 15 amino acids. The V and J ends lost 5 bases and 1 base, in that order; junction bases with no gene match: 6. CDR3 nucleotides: TGTGCCAGTAGTGATCCGGCGGGGGGCACAGATACGCAGTATTTT. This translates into CASSDPAGGTDTQYF.

In DNA, the CDR3 is TGTGCCAGTAGTCCCACTCTGAGGCGGGGAACCTACAATGAGCAGTTCTTC. This encodes CASSPTLRRGTYNEQFF. The chain joins TRBV19 to TRBJ2-1; D is possibly TRBD2 (6 bases). The CDR3 extends over 17 amino acids. V was pared by 5 bases and J by 2 bases, with 19 bases between. Germline CDR1 is LNHDA and CDR2 is SQIVND (reference sequence).

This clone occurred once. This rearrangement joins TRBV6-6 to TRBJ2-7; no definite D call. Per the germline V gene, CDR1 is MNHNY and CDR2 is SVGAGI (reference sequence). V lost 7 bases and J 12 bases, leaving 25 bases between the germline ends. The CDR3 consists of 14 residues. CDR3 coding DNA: TGTGCCAGCACCACCCTACGCGGCCCGGCGCGGCGGTACTTC. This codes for CASTTLRGPARRYF.

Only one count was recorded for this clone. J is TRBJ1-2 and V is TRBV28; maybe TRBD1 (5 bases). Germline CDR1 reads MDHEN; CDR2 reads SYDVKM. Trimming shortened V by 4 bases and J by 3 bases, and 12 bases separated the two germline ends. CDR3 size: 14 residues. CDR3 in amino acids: CASSSGGTDYGYTF. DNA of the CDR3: TGTGCCAGCAGTTCCGGGGGTACGGACTATGGCTACACCTTC.

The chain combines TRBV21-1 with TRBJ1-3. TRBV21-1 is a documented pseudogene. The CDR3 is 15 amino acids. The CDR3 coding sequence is TGTGCCAGCAGCAAGGGGGGGGTCTCTGGAAACACCATATATTTT. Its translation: CASSKGGVSGNTIYF.

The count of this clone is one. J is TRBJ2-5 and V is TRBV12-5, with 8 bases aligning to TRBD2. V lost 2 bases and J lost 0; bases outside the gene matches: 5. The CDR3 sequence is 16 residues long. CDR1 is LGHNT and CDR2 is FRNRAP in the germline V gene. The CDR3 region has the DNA TGTGCTAGTGGTTTGACTAGCGGTTCGTACCAAGAGACCCAGTACTTC. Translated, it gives CASGLTSGSYQETQYF.

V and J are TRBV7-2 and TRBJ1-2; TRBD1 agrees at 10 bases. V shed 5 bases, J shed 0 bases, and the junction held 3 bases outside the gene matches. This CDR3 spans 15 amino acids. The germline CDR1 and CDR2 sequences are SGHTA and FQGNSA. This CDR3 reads CASSPGTGANYGYTF. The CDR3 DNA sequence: TGTGCCAGCAGCCCAGGGACAGGGGCTAACTATGGCTACACCTTC.

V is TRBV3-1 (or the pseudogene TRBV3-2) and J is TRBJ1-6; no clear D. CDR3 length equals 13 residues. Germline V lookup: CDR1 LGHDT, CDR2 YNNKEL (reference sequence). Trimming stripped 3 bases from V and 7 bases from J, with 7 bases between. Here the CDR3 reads CASSQQYNSPLHF. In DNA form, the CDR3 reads TGTGCCAGCAGCCAGCAGTACAATTCACCCCTCCACTTT.

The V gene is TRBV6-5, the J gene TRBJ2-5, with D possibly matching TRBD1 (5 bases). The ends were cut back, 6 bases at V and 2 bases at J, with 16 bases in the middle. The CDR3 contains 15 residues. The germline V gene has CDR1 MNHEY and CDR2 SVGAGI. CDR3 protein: CASRPDIPPQETQYF. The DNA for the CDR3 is TGTGCCAGCAGACCGGACATCCCTCCTCAAGAGACCCAGTACTTC.

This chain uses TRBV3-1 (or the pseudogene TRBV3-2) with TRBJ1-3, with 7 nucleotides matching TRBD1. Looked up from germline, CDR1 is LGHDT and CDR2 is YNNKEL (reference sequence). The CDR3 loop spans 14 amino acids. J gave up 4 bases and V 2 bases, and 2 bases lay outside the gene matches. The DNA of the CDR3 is TGTGCCAGCAGCCAACGACAGGGAGGAAACACCATATATTTT. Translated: CASSQRQGGNTIYF.

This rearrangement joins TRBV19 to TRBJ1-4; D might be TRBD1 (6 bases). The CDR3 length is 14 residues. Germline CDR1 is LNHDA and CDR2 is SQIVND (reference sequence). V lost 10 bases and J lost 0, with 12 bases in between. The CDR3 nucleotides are TGTGCCACAGGACAGAGTGCAACTAATGAAAAACTGTTTTTT. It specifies CATGQSATNEKLFF.

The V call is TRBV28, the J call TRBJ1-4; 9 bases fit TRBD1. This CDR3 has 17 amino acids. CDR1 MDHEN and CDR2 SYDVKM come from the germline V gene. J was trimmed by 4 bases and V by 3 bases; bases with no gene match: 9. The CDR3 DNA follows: TGTGCCAGCAGTTTCCTCCGACAGGGGGGCCGTAATGAAAAACTGTTTTTT. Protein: CASSFLRQGGRNEKLFF.

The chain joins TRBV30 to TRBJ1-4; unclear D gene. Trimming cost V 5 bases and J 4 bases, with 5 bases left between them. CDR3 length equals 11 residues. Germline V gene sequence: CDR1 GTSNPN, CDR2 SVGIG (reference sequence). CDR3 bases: TGTGCCTGGTCCGGTAATGAAAAACTGTTTTTT. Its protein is CAWSGNEKLFF.

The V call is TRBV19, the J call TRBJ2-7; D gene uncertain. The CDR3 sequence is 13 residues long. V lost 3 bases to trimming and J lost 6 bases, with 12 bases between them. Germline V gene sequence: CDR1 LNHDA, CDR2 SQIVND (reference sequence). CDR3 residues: CASSIGVGVEQYF. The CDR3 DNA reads TGTGCCAGTAGTATTGGCGTCGGAGTCGAGCAGTACTTC.

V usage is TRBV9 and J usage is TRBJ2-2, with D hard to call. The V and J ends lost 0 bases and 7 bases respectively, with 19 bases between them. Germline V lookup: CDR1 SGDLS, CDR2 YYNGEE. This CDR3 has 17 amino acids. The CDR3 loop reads CASSVDGLRQNYGELFF. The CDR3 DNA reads TGTGCCAGCAGCGTAGACGGTTTACGGCAGAACTACGGGGAGCTGTTTTTT.

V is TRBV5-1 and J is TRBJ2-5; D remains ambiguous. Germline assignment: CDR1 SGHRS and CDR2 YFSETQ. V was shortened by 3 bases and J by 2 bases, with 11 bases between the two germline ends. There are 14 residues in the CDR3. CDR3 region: CASSSGSGQETQYF. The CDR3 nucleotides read TGCGCCAGCAGCTCTGGATCGGGTCAAGAGACCCAGTACTTC.

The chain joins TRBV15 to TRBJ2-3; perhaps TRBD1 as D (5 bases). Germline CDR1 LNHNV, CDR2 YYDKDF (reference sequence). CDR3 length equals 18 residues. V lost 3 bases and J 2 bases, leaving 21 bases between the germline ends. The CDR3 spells CATSSDSPQVGSTDTQYF. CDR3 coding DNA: TGTGCCACCAGCAGCGATTCCCCACAGGTCGGGTCCACAGATACGCAGTATTTT. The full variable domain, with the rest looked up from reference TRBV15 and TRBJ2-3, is DAMVIQNPRYQVTQFGKPVTLSCSQTLNHNVMYWYQQKSSQAPKLLFHYYDKDFNNEADTPDNFQSRRPNTSFCFLDIRSPGLGDTAMYLCATSSDSPQVGSTDTQYFGPGTRLTVL.

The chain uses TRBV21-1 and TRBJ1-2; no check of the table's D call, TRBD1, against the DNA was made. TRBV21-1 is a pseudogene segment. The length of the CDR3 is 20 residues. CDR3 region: CASSKGGGQETIRTNYGYTF. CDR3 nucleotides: TGTGCCAGCAGCAAAGGGGGAGGACAGGAGACGATTCGGACTAACTATGGCTACACCTTC.

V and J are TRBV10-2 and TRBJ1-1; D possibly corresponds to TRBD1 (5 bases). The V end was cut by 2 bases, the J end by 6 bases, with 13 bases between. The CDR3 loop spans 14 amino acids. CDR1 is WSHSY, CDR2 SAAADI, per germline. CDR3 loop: CASSETGGIAEAFF. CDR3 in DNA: TGCGCCAGCAGTGAGACTGGGGGGATCGCTGAAGCTTTCTTT.

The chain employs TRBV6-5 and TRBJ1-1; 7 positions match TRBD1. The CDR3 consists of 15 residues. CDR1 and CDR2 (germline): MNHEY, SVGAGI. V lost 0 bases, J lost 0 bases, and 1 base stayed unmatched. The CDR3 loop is CASSYSTGVNTEAFF. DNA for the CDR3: TGTGCCAGCAGTTACTCCACAGGGGTGAACACTGAAGCTTTCTTT.

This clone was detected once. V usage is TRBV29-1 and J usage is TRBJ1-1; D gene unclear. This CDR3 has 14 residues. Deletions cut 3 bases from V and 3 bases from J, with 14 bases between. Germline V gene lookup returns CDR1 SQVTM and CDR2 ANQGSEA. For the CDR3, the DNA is TGCAGCGTTGACCTCCTTCTCGGGGACACTGAAGCTTTCTTT. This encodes CSVDLLLGDTEAFF.